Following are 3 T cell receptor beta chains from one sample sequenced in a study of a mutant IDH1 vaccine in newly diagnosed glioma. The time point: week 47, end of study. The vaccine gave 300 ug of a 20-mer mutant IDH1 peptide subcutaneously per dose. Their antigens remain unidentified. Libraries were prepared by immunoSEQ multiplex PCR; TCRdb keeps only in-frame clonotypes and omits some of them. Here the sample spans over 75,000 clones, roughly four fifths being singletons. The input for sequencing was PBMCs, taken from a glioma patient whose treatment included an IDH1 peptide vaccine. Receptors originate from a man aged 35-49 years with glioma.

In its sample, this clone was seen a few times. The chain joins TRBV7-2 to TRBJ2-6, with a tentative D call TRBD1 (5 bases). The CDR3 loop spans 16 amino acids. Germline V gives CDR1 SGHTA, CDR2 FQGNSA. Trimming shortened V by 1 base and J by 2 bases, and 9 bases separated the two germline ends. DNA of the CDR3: TGTGCCAGCAGCTTAGGGCCAGGGACTGGGGCCAACGTCCTGACTTTC. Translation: CASSLGPGTGANVLTF.

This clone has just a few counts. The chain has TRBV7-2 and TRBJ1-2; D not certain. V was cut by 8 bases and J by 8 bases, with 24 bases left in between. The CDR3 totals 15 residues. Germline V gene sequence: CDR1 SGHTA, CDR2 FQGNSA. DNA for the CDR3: TGTGCCAGCTTCTCCTCACCCACGGGCTTGGGCGGCTACACCTTC. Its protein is CASFSSPTGLGGYTF.

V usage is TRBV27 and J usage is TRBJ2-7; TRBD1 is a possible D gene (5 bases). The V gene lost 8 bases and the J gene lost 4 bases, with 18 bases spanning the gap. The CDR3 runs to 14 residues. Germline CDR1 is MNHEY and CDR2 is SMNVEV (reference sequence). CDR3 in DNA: TGTGCCAGCGCCCACGACGGACACTCTTACGAGCAGTACTTC. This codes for CASAHDGHSYEQYF.